The next 30 T cell receptor beta chains were all read from a single sample in a study of T cell repertoires in cytomegalovirus infection. Antigens of these TCRs are unknown. In TCRdb, the reads were re-called with MiXCR into one record per CDR3 protein. The sample has just over 450,000 distinct CDR3 sequences; roughly 46% are singletons. Sequenced material: cultured PBMCs, taken from culture after CMV antigen stimulation. The origin of the receptors is a human donor in good health (CMV status not recorded). Some clones in this sample may be carry-over from other donors' samples.

The chain has TRBV7-8 and TRBJ1-3, with TRBD1 as a possible D gene (6 bases). The CDR3 contains 15 residues. V was trimmed by 4 bases and J by 4 bases, leaving 14 bases between them. CDR1 is SGHVS, CDR2 FQNEAQ, per germline. The CDR3 spells CASSSPGANGNTIYF. Written as DNA, the CDR3 is TGTGCCAGCAGCTCCCCGGGGGCTAACGGAAACACCATATATTTT. Full variable domain (outside the CDR3, taken from reference TRBV7-8 and TRBJ1-3): GAGVSQSPRYKVAKRGQDVALRCDPISGHVSLFWYQQALGQGPEFLTYFQNEAQLDKSGLPSDRFFAERPEGSVSTLKIQRTQQEDSAVYLCASSSPGANGNTIYFGEGSWLTVV.

Turning to this clonotype: A read error is possible here, since a much larger clone lies one base away. The CDR3 does not close with the conserved phenylalanine or tryptophan, likely indicating a read error. The chain combines TRBV7-2 with TRBJ2-1, with D maybe TRBD2 (6 bases). The CDR3 consists of 20 residues. V shed 0 bases and J shed 3 bases, with 24 bases lying between them. Germline values: CDR1 SGHTA, CDR2 FQGNSA. The chain's CDR3 is CASSLAPRRGRGGDYNEQFI. The CDR3 DNA follows: TGTGCCAGCAGCTTAGCCCCCCGTAGGGGAAGAGGAGGGGACTACAATGAGCAGTTCATC.

The chain employs TRBV12-3 or TRBV12-4 and TRBJ1-2; 7 nucleotides match TRBD1. The CDR3 runs 15 residues. V lost 5 bases to trimming and J lost 6 bases; unmatched junction nucleotides: 12. As DNA, the CDR3 is TGTGCCAGCAGTGCACCACAGGGGTTCCTTAATGGCTACACCTTC. As protein: CASSAPQGFLNGYTF.

This rearrangement joins TRBV2 to TRBJ1-5, with 7 bases matching TRBD1. The CDR3 is 14 amino acids. Trimming at V came to 3 bases and at J to 9 bases, leaving 8 bases not matched to a gene. Germline values: CDR1 SNHLY, CDR2 FYNNEI. This CDR3 reads CASSEGQPQGPQHF. The CDR3 bases are TGTGCCAGCAGTGAGGGACAGCCACAGGGGCCCCAGCATTTT.

This clonotype came up many times. CDR3 loop: CASSLGLGSYYGYTF. As DNA, the CDR3 is TGTGCCAGCAGCTTAGGACTGGGCAGCTACTATGGCTACACCTTC. The V gene is TRBV7-2, the J gene TRBJ1-2; D remains unclear. The CDR3 runs to 15 residues. Trimming removed 1 base from V and 3 bases from J, with 12 bases in between. Germline values: CDR1 SGHTA, CDR2 FQGNSA.

This clonotype was detected only a few times. V usage is TRBV5-4 and J usage is TRBJ2-7; tentative D call: TRBD1 (6 bases). Germline CDR1 SGHNT, CDR2 YYREEE (reference sequence). CDR3 length: 14 residues. The V gene lost 4 bases and the J gene lost 2 bases, with 13 bases spanning the gap. CDR3: CASSTNRDPYEQYF. The CDR3 DNA reads TGTGCCAGCAGCACAAACAGGGATCCCTACGAGCAGTACTTC.

The V gene is TRBV27, the J gene TRBJ1-2; weak D call: TRBD1 (6 bases). Germline CDR1 MNHEY, CDR2 SMNVEV (reference sequence). The CDR3 contains 12 residues. Trimming left V 8 bases short and J 2 bases short, with 9 bases between. CDR3 region: CASRRGNYGYTF. The CDR3 DNA reads as TGTGCCAGCCGGAGGGGGAACTATGGCTACACCTTC.

The chain links TRBV7-9 to TRBJ1-2; D is perhaps TRBD1 (5 bases). In germline, CDR1 is SEHNR, CDR2 FQNEAQ (reference sequence). The V and J ends lost 0 bases and 3 bases respectively, with 11 bases between them. The CDR3 spans 15 residues. The CDR3 region has the DNA TGTGCCAGCAGCTTAGCTCTGGGGGTTGACTATGGCTACACCTTC. Residues: CASSLALGVDYGYTF.

This clonotype was seen a handful of times. The chain combines TRBV12-3 or TRBV12-4 with TRBJ2-1, with D uncertain. V was cut by 1 base and J by 2 bases, with 9 bases left in between. This CDR3 has 15 amino acids. CDR3 region: CASSLELVPYNEQFF. The CDR3 DNA reads TGTGCCAGCAGTTTAGAACTTGTGCCCTACAATGAGCAGTTCTTC.

The J gene is TRBJ2-3, the V gene TRBV7-9; D is ambiguous. CDR3 length: 13 residues. Looked up from germline, CDR1 is SEHNR and CDR2 is FQNEAQ (reference sequence). V was clipped by 2 bases and J by 4 bases, with 7 bases between them. CDR3 amino acids: CASSLSLADTQYF. The DNA for the CDR3 is TGTGCCAGCAGCTTATCACTCGCAGATACGCAGTATTTT.

This clonotype showed up just a few times. The chain recombines TRBV7-2 with TRBJ1-2, with 10 bases fitting TRBD1. This CDR3 has 17 residues. Germline V CDR1 and CDR2: SGHTA, FQGNSA. Unmatched junction bases numbered 12, after V lost 5 bases and J lost 3 bases. The CDR3 reads CASSALWMDRGDYGYTF. The CDR3 DNA reads as TGTGCCAGCAGCGCCTTGTGGATGGACAGGGGGGACTATGGCTACACCTTC.

This clonotype was detected a few times. J is TRBJ2-5 and V is TRBV12-3 or TRBV12-4, with 7 bases that match TRBD1. V shed 3 bases, J shed 4 bases, and the junction held 8 bases outside the gene matches. The CDR3 covers 15 residues. CDR3 nucleotides: TGTGCCAGCAGTTTGCAGGGGGTAATAGGAGAGACCCAGTACTTC. Translation gives CASSLQGVIGETQYF.

This clonotype has just one count. J is TRBJ1-5 and V is TRBV6-2 or TRBV6-3; 8 bases align to TRBD1. V lost 4 bases, J lost 1 base, and 6 bases stayed unmatched. CDR1 MNHEY and CDR2 SVGEGT come from the germline V gene. CDR3 length equals 16 residues. In DNA, the CDR3 is TGTGCCAGCAGTTCTCGGACAGGGAGGAGCAATCAGCCCCAGCATTTT. It codes for CASSSRTGRSNQPQHF.

This clonotype was observed a handful of times. This sequence joins TRBV7-6 and TRBJ2-1; the match to TRBD2 covers 12 bases. The germline CDR1 and CDR2 sequences are SGHVS and FNYEAQ. This CDR3 comprises 17 residues. Trimming cost V 4 bases and J 0 bases; bases outside gene matches: 4. The CDR3 region is CASSSVTSGSSYNEQFF. The CDR3 nucleotides read TGTGCCAGCAGCTCGGTGACTAGCGGGAGCTCCTACAATGAGCAGTTCTTC. Drawing the rest from reference TRBV7-6 and TRBJ2-1, the complete variable domain is GAGVSQSPRYKVTKRGQDVALRCDPISGHVSLYWYRQALGQGPEFLTYFNYEAQQDKSGLPNDRFSAERPEGSISTLTIQRTEQRDSAMYRCASSSVTSGSSYNEQFFGPGTRLTVL.

The chain recombines TRBV10-3 with TRBJ1-2; D is uncertain. Per the germline V gene, CDR1 is ENHRY and CDR2 is SYGVKD. The CDR3 totals 13 residues. Trimming pared 4 bases from V and 5 bases from J, leaving 11 bases between. This CDR3 reads CAISVEMGYGYTF. As DNA, the CDR3 is TGTGCCATCAGTGTAGAAATGGGATATGGCTACACCTTC.

The rearrangement uses TRBV12-3 or TRBV12-4 and TRBJ2-1; maybe TRBD2 (6 bases). The CDR3 is 12 amino acids. V was cut by 3 bases and J by 7 bases, with 7 bases left in between. The CDR3: CASSFGLNEQFF. As DNA, the CDR3 is TGTGCCAGCAGTTTCGGACTAAATGAGCAGTTCTTC.

This clonotype has only a few counts. J is TRBJ2-5 and V is TRBV7-4, with 11 bases aligning to TRBD1. The ends lost 6 bases at V and 5 bases at J; junction bases unmatched: 8. CDR1 SGHVT and CDR2 SQSDAQ come from the germline V gene. The CDR3 sequence is 15 residues long. The CDR3 protein is CASRKGQGGRETQYF. The CDR3 nucleotides are TGTGCCAGCAGAAAGGGACAGGGGGGTCGGGAGACCCAGTACTTC.

The chain employs TRBV19 and TRBJ2-6; D call uncertain. There are 15 residues in the CDR3. Trimming removed 6 bases from V and 0 bases from J, with 9 bases in between. Per germline, CDR1 LNHDA and CDR2 SQIVND (reference sequence). The CDR3 spells CASSPVSSGANVLTF. DNA for the CDR3: TGTGCCAGTAGCCCTGTTTCCTCTGGGGCCAACGTCCTGACTTTC.

The gene calls are TRBV7-2 and TRBJ2-1; 9 bases agree with TRBD1. With 5 bases clipped from V and 8 bases from J, the junction kept 13 bases outside the gene matches. This CDR3 contains 16 residues. In germline, CDR1 is SGHTA, CDR2 FQGNSA. CDR3 sequence reads: CASSAPGTGNVDEQFF. CDR3 nucleotide sequence: TGTGCCAGCAGCGCCCCCGGGACAGGGAATGTCGATGAGCAGTTCTTC.

This sequence joins TRBV27 and TRBJ2-5; D is ambiguous. Per germline, CDR1 MNHEY and CDR2 SMNVEV (reference sequence). The CDR3 sequence is 13 residues long. The V end was cut by 6 bases, the J end by 1 base, with 9 bases between. CDR3 in DNA: TGTGCCAGCAGAGTGACACCCCAAGAGACCCAGTACTTC. It yields the protein CASRVTPQETQYF.

The gene calls are TRBV20-1 and TRBJ2-5; weak D call: TRBD2 (7 bases). Germline CDR1 is DFQATT and CDR2 is SNEGSKA (reference sequence). There are 12 residues in the CDR3. CDR3: CGSSRAGATQYF. The CDR3 DNA reads TGCGGCTCAAGTCGGGCGGGGGCGACCCAGTACTTC.

This chain connects TRBV28 to TRBJ2-5, with no clear D. Germline values: CDR1 MDHEN, CDR2 SYDVKM. V was cut by 4 bases and J by 5 bases, with 8 bases left in between. This CDR3 has 12 residues. CDR3 DNA: TGTGCCAGCAGTTGGACCCCGGAGACCCAGTACTTC. This encodes CASSWTPETQYF.

This sequence joins TRBV11-1 and TRBJ1-1; no definite D call. In germline, CDR1 is SGHAT, CDR2 FQDESV (reference sequence). The CDR3 contains 13 residues. V lost 6 bases, J lost 5 bases, and 13 bases lay in between. CDR3 bases: TGTGCCAGCAGTCCCGTCAGTCGTACTGAAGCTTTCTTT. Translating it yields CASSPVSRTEAFF.

The J gene is TRBJ1-4, the V gene TRBV15; possibly TRBD1 for D (6 bases). This CDR3 has 16 amino acids. Germline CDR1 is LNHNV and CDR2 is YYDKDF (reference sequence). V lost 1 base to trimming and J lost 2 bases, with 11 bases between them. The CDR3 nucleotides read TGTGCCACCAGCAGAGTACGGGGGCGGACTAATGAAAAACTGTTTTTT. Encoded protein: CATSRVRGRTNEKLFF.

This clonotype has a handful of counts. The chain combines TRBV7-2 with TRBJ1-6, with TRBD1 as a possible D gene (5 bases). Germline CDR1 is SGHTA and CDR2 is FQGNSA. The V gene lost 4 bases and the J gene lost 13 bases, with 11 bases spanning the gap. This CDR3 is built from 12 residues. CDR3 region: CASSSSTGPLHF. CDR3 DNA: TGTGCCAGCAGCTCTTCCACAGGTCCCCTCCACTTT.

There are a few counts of this clonotype. This chain uses TRBV11-2 with TRBJ2-2; D might be TRBD2 (5 bases). The germline V and J ends were trimmed by 4 bases and 5 bases, with 14 bases remaining between them. Germline V lookup: CDR1 SGHAT, CDR2 FQNNGV. CDR3 size: 15 residues. The CDR3 sequence: CASSSATRGTGELFF. DNA of the CDR3: TGTGCCAGCAGCTCGGCGACCCGAGGGACCGGGGAGCTGTTTTTT.

The rearrangement uses TRBV18 and TRBJ1-2, with no clear D. Germline CDR1 KGHSH, CDR2 LQKENI. V was pared by 2 bases and J by 2 bases, with 9 bases between. CDR3 size: 14 residues. The CDR3 nucleotides read TGTGCCAGCTCACCAGTCTCAGAGAACTATGGCTACACCTTC. This codes for CASSPVSENYGYTF.

This clonotype was seen a few times. The chain uses TRBV12-3 or TRBV12-4 and TRBJ2-1; 7 bases are a match to TRBD1. J lost 6 bases, V lost 10 bases, and 12 bases had no gene match. This CDR3 has 14 residues. The DNA of the CDR3 is TGTGCCACTAACAGGGGAACTCAACTCAATGAGCAGTTCTTC. Its translation: CATNRGTQLNEQFF.

The rearrangement uses TRBV20-1 and TRBJ2-3; D is unclear. Trimming pared 5 bases from V and 0 bases from J, leaving 21 bases between. The CDR3 loop spans 17 amino acids. Germline V gene lookup returns CDR1 DFQATT and CDR2 SNEGSKA (reference sequence). The chain's CDR3 is CSAEDAGGITSTDTQYF. CDR3 DNA sequence: TGCAGTGCTGAGGACGCCGGTGGGATTACTAGCACAGATACGCAGTATTTT.

The DNA of the CDR3 is TGTGCCAGCAGCTTATATCATATAGACAGGGAGAGAAACACTGAAGCTTTCTTT. Amino acids: CASSLYHIDRERNTEAFF. The chain is built from TRBV7-8 and TRBJ1-1; 7 bases fit TRBD1. From germline, CDR1 is SGHVS and CDR2 FQNEAQ. The CDR3 is made up of 18 amino acids. Losses at the gene ends were 2 bases for V and 2 bases for J; bases not matched to a gene: 14.